One sample yielded the 30 T cell receptor beta chains listed below, sequenced in a study of beta chain features in type 1 diabetes. TCRB transcripts that were expressed got sequenced, as all of the isolated RNA had been reverse transcribed. The protocol was immunoSEQ multiplex PCR, while the TCRdb copy is restricted to in-frame clones and leaves out a portion. The table shows about 620,000 clones, with roughly 15% occurring only once. Sequenced sample: naive CD4+ T cells from blood. These receptors all stem from a man aged 18 to 29 in good health.

The chain couples TRBV25-1 to TRBJ2-1, with no clear D. This CDR3 comprises 15 residues. Between the trimmed V and J ends, which lost 1 base and 0 bases, there was a span of 7 bases. The germline gives CDR1 MGHDK, CDR2 SYGVNS. Written as DNA, the CDR3 is TGTGCCAGCAGTGAATTGGAATTCTCCTACAATGAGCAGTTCTTC. As protein: CASSELEFSYNEQFF.

About this clone itself: The sample contains more than one DNA sequence encoding this CDR3. This rearrangement joins TRBV20-1 to TRBJ2-5; no reliable D call. Germline-derived CDR1 and CDR2 are DFQATT and SNEGSKA (reference sequence). V lost 6 bases, J lost 3 bases, and 5 bases lay in between. The CDR3 is 10 residues long. CDR3 loop: CSAYKETQYF. CDR3 DNA: TGCAGTGCGTACAAAGAGACCCAGTACTTC.

The chain has TRBV30 and TRBJ1-3, with D uncertain. V shed 3 bases and J shed 0 bases, with 24 bases lying between them. The CDR3 contains 19 residues. Per the germline V gene, CDR1 is GTSNPN and CDR2 is SVGIG (reference sequence). The CDR3: CAWRLNLGQLLISGNTIYF. For the CDR3, the DNA is TGTGCCTGGAGACTTAACCTTGGGCAGCTCCTCATCTCTGGAAACACCATATATTTT.

J is TRBJ2-7 and V is TRBV7-9; 10 nucleotides line up with TRBD1. The germline gives CDR1 SEHNR, CDR2 FQNEAQ (reference sequence). The CDR3 spans 16 residues. V was clipped by 5 bases and J by 6 bases; unmatched bases: 13. The CDR3 DNA sequence: TGTGCCAGCAGCATCCGGGACAGGGGCGGGTTTGGCGAGCAGTACTTC. Residues: CASSIRDRGGFGEQYF.

The chain recombines TRBV5-1 with TRBJ2-7; D is possibly TRBD1 (6 bases). Per the germline V gene, CDR1 is SGHRS and CDR2 is YFSETQ. Trimming left V 0 bases short and J 1 base short, with 11 bases between. The CDR3 is made up of 15 amino acids. CDR3 DNA sequence: TGCGCCAGCAGCTTGGTGCGGACAGTGTCCTACGAGCAGTACTTC. It is translated as CASSLVRTVSYEQYF.

The chain is built from TRBV14 and TRBJ1-4; D unresolved. Germline V gives CDR1 SGHDN, CDR2 FVKESK. The V end lost 4 bases, the J end lost 4 bases, and 10 bases lay between the germline ends. The CDR3 has 14 amino acids. The CDR3, as DNA: TGTGCCAGCAGCCCCCTCTCCGTTAATGAAAAACTGTTTTTT. Its protein product is CASSPLSVNEKLFF. Complete variable domain (other parts from reference TRBV14 and TRBJ1-4): EAGVTQFPSHSVIEKGQTVTLRCDPISGHDNLYWYRRVMGKEIKFLLHFVKESKQDESGMPNNRFLAERTGGTYSTLKVQPAELEDSGVYFCASSPLSVNEKLFFGSGTQLSVL.

The CDR3 DNA sequence: TGTGCCAGCAGCCCTGTCAACTACGAGCAGTACTTC. It encodes CASSPVNYEQYF. The rearrangement uses TRBV7-2 and TRBJ2-7; D gene uncertain. V was cut by 5 bases and J by 3 bases, with 8 bases left in between. This CDR3 has 12 residues. Per germline, CDR1 SGHTA and CDR2 FQGNSA.

This clone was picked up a small number of times. The chain carries TRBV29-1 and TRBJ1-1, with D possibly being TRBD1 (5 bases). The V end was cut by 6 bases, the J end by 7 bases, with 9 bases between. CDR3 length equals 10 residues. The germline V gene has CDR1 SQVTM and CDR2 ANQGSEA. In DNA form, the CDR3 reads TGCAGCGTCAAAGACAGTGAAGCTTTCTTT. It encodes CSVKDSEAFF.

This clone was recorded a few times. V usage is TRBV28 and J usage is TRBJ2-3; TRBD1 or TRBD2 may be the D gene (5 bases each). The V end lost 6 bases, the J end lost 2 bases, and 15 bases lay between the germline ends. Germline-derived CDR1 and CDR2 are MDHEN and SYDVKM. CDR3 length: 15 amino acids. Here the CDR3 reads CASSTSGTVTDTQYF. CDR3 in DNA: TGTGCCAGCAGCACCTCCGGGACGGTCACAGATACGCAGTATTTT.

The V call is TRBV27, the J call TRBJ1-3; D uncertain. Trimming took off 6 bases at V and 0 bases at J, with 6 bases between the two ends. This CDR3 has 13 amino acids. Germline assignment: CDR1 MNHEY and CDR2 SMNVEV (reference sequence). The CDR3 loop reads CASRKSSGNTIYF. Here the CDR3 DNA reads TGTGCCAGCAGGAAGAGCTCTGGAAACACCATATATTTT.

CDR3 amino acids: CASPTWGLSTDTQYF. CDR3 in DNA: TGTGCCAGCCCGACTTGGGGACTTAGCACAGATACGCAGTATTTT. The J gene is TRBJ2-3, the V gene TRBV21-1; the table names TRBD2, a call not compared with the DNA. TRBV21-1 is given as a pseudogene. The length of the CDR3 is 15 residues.

In this sample, this clone turned up a few times. J is TRBJ1-5 and V is TRBV14; no reliable D call. The CDR3 consists of 15 residues. Between the trimmed V and J ends, which lost 1 base and 3 bases, there was a span of 10 bases. The germline gives CDR1 SGHDN, CDR2 FVKESK. DNA of the CDR3: TGTGCCAGCAGCCAAGGCGGTCAAATCAATCAGCCCCAGCATTTT. It translates to CASSQGGQINQPQHF. The full variable domain, with the rest looked up from reference TRBV14 and TRBJ1-5, is EAGVTQFPSHSVIEKGQTVTLRCDPISGHDNLYWYRRVMGKEIKFLLHFVKESKQDESGMPNNRFLAERTGGTYSTLKVQPAELEDSGVYFCASSQGGQINQPQHFGDGTRLSIL.

This clone was detected a few times. The rearrangement links TRBV15 to TRBJ2-7; maybe TRBD2 (5 bases). There are 14 residues in the CDR3. Looked up from germline, CDR1 is LNHNV and CDR2 is YYDKDF (reference sequence). Between the trimmed V and J ends, which lost 0 bases and 12 bases, there was a span of 18 bases. CDR3 loop: CATSRDKDARGRYF. As DNA, the CDR3 is TGTGCCACCAGCAGAGATAAGGACGCTCGAGGGCGGTACTTC.

A few counts support this clone. The chain joins TRBV7-6 to TRBJ2-7; D is perhaps TRBD2 (5 bases). In germline, CDR1 is SGHVS, CDR2 FNYEAQ. V was shortened by 1 base and J by 6 bases, with 13 bases between the two germline ends. The CDR3 runs to 14 residues. This chain's CDR3 is CASSLGQRAVEQYF. CDR3 bases: TGTGCCAGCAGCTTAGGGCAGCGAGCGGTCGAGCAGTACTTC. The full variable domain, with the rest looked up from reference TRBV7-6 and TRBJ2-7, is GAGVSQSPRYKVTKRGQDVALRCDPISGHVSLYWYRQALGQGPEFLTYFNYEAQQDKSGLPNDRFSAERPEGSISTLTIQRTEQRDSAMYRCASSLGQRAVEQYFGPGTRLTVT.

The CDR3 DNA reads TGTGCCAGCAGTTTACCGGGACTAGCAAGCACAGATACGCAGTATTTT. Its protein product is CASSLPGLASTDTQYF. V is TRBV28 and J is TRBJ2-3, with 9 bases fitting TRBD2. This CDR3 is 16 amino acids long. Germline V gene sequence: CDR1 MDHEN, CDR2 SYDVKM. V gave up 2 bases and J gave up 0 bases; unmatched junction bases: 3.

V and J are TRBV14 and TRBJ1-1; D ambiguous. Germline assignment: CDR1 SGHDN and CDR2 FVKESK. The CDR3 loop spans 15 amino acids. Deletions cut 1 base from V and 2 bases from J, with 11 bases between. CDR3 loop: CASSQVVGRNTEAFF. The CDR3 DNA is TGTGCCAGCAGCCAAGTAGTGGGGAGAAACACTGAAGCTTTCTTT.

V usage is TRBV11-1 and J usage is TRBJ1-5; 8 nucleotides align to TRBD1. Germline CDR1 SGHAT, CDR2 FQDESV (reference sequence). With 5 bases clipped from V and 6 bases from J, the junction kept 6 bases outside the gene matches. The CDR3 is 14 amino acids. The CDR3 loop is CASSTGGLGQPQHF. CDR3 coding DNA: TGTGCCAGCAGCACAGGGGGACTAGGTCAGCCCCAGCATTTT.

The genes are TRBV11-1 and TRBJ2-7; D may be TRBD1 or TRBD2 (6 bases each). Between the trimmed V and J ends, which lost 5 bases and 1 base, there was a span of 12 bases. The CDR3 loop spans 14 amino acids. Germline V gene lookup returns CDR1 SGHAT and CDR2 FQDESV (reference sequence). CDR3 protein: CASSPGAESYEQYF. In DNA form, the CDR3 reads TGTGCCAGCAGCCCGGGGGCAGAGTCCTACGAGCAGTACTTC.

The gene calls are TRBV7-9 and TRBJ2-5; D is uncertain. The CDR3 consists of 13 residues. V was clipped by 4 bases and J by 0 bases, with 6 bases between them. CDR1 is SEHNR and CDR2 is FQNEAQ in the germline V gene (reference sequence). CDR3 DNA sequence: TGTGCCAGCAGCTCCCGGAACCAAGAGACCCAGTACTTC. Its translation: CASSSRNQETQYF.

V usage is TRBV5-1 and J usage is TRBJ1-6; 7 positions agree with TRBD1. The V gene end was trimmed by 7 bases and the J gene end by 0 bases; junction bases not matched to a gene: 4. Germline V CDR1 and CDR2: SGHRS, YFSETQ. The CDR3 contains 15 residues. The CDR3 sequence is CASRQGSSYNSPLHF. DNA for the CDR3: TGCGCCAGCCGACAGGGTAGCTCCTATAATTCACCCCTCCACTTT.

A note on this clone: Other DNA sequences from this sample encode an identical CDR3 as well. The V call is TRBV5-4, the J call TRBJ2-5; the D is unclear. CDR3 size: 13 residues. V lost 0 bases and J lost 1, with 4 bases in between. In germline, CDR1 is SGHNT, CDR2 YYREEE (reference sequence). The CDR3 coding sequence is TGTGCCAGCAGCTTGGCGGCCCAAGAGACCCAGTACTTC. As protein: CASSLAAQETQYF.

The chain joins TRBV28 to TRBJ2-7; 13 bases align to TRBD2. The CDR3 length is 16 residues. J lost 1 base, V lost 6 bases, and 6 bases had no gene match. CDR1 and CDR2 from the germline V gene are MDHEN and SYDVKM. DNA of the CDR3: TGTGCCAGCAGCCTTAGACTAGCGGGGGGATCCTACGAGCAGTACTTC. As protein: CASSLRLAGGSYEQYF. The complete variable domain, with remaining parts taken from reference TRBV28 and TRBJ2-7, reads DVKVTQSSRYLVKRTGEKVFLECVQDMDHENMFWYRQDPGLGLRLIYFSYDVKMKEKGDIPEGYSVSREKKERFSLILESASTNQTSMYLCASSLRLAGGSYEQYFGPGTRLTVT.

The chain couples TRBV7-2 to TRBJ2-1; D ambiguous. The CDR3 length is 12 residues. Between the trimmed V and J ends, which lost 3 bases and 8 bases, there was a span of 8 bases. The germline gives CDR1 SGHTA, CDR2 FQGNSA. CDR3 region: CASSFFLDEQFF. CDR3 bases: TGTGCCAGCAGCTTCTTCCTAGATGAGCAGTTCTTC.

V and J are TRBV7-2 and TRBJ2-7; no firm D call. CDR3 length: 13 amino acids. V lost 3 bases and J lost 1, with 7 bases in between. Per germline, CDR1 SGHTA and CDR2 FQGNSA. CDR3 DNA sequence: TGTGCCAGCAGCTTCTCCCCATCCTACGAGCAGTACTTC. This translates into CASSFSPSYEQYF. The variable domain in full, with the rest retrieved from reference TRBV7-2 and TRBJ2-7, is GAGVSQSPSNKVTEKGKDVELRCDPISGHTALYWYRQSLGQGLEFLIYFQGNSAPDKSGLPSDRFSAERTGGSVSTLTIQRTQQEDSAVYLCASSFSPSYEQYFGPGTRLTVT.

The rearrangement joins TRBV6-6 to TRBJ2-1; the D gene could be TRBD1 or TRBD2 (6 bases each). Germline V gene lookup returns CDR1 MNHNY and CDR2 SVGAGI (reference sequence). V lost 2 bases, J lost 6 bases, and 17 bases lay in between. CDR3 length: 16 amino acids. Written as DNA, the CDR3 is TGTGCCAGCAGTTACACTCTACGGGGGCTCGGCAATGAGCAGTTCTTC. Its translation is CASSYTLRGLGNEQFF.

This rearrangement joins TRBV19 to TRBJ2-1, with 8 bases identical to TRBD2. Trimming removed 7 bases from V and 9 bases from J; junction bases left unmatched: 11. The CDR3 runs to 14 residues. In germline, CDR1 is LNHDA, CDR2 SQIVND (reference sequence). The CDR3 DNA reads as TGTGCCAGTACCATAGCGGGAACCGTGGCTGAGCAGTTCTTC. Its protein product is CASTIAGTVAEQFF.

The chain joins TRBV11-2 to TRBJ1-1; the match to TRBD1 covers 9 bases. The V and J ends lost 6 bases and 4 bases, in that order; junction bases with no gene match: 6. Germline V lookup: CDR1 SGHAT, CDR2 FQNNGV. CDR3 length: 14 amino acids. The CDR3 DNA reads as TGTGCCAGCAGATATACAGGGGGCCCCACTGAAGCTTTCTTT. Its translation is CASRYTGGPTEAFF.

This rearrangement joins TRBV7-8 to TRBJ1-5; 8 bases map to TRBD1. The CDR3 contains 15 residues. Germline values: CDR1 SGHVS, CDR2 FQNEAQ. Trimming removed 2 bases from V and 5 bases from J; junction bases left unmatched: 5. The CDR3 DNA follows: TGTGCCAGCAGCTTAAGGACAGGGACTGATCAGCCCCAGCATTTT. Protein: CASSLRTGTDQPQHF.

This chain joins TRBV5-4 and TRBJ2-4; maybe TRBD1 (7 bases). Germline values: CDR1 SGHNT, CDR2 YYREEE (reference sequence). V lost 0 bases and J lost 6, with 19 bases in between. This CDR3 comprises 17 residues. The CDR3 nucleotides read TGTGCCAGCAGCTTGGCCGGAGGGGGCGCCCGGCGAAACATTCAGTACTTC. It codes for CASSLAGGGARRNIQYF.

The chain employs TRBV19 and TRBJ1-2, with TRBD1 matching 7 bases. Trimming cost V 7 bases and J 4 bases; bases outside gene matches: 6. This CDR3 has 13 residues. The germline gives CDR1 LNHDA, CDR2 SQIVND (reference sequence). The CDR3 nucleotides are TGTGCCAGTACAGGACAGGTGGGCTATGGCTACACCTTC. Translated, it gives CASTGQVGYGYTF.